The entry below describes one TCR beta chain. Its antigen is as yet unknown. Into CD45RA+ naive and CD45RA-negative memory subsets, the CD4+ cells were split. Deep-level settings were used for running the assay. Generated by immunoSEQ multiplex PCR, the TCRdb table keeps only in-frame clones and is missing some. Of some 200,000 clones in the sample, over 85% were seen once. This specimen comes from a study of shared clonotypes between healthy human individuals. Findings of the study overall: Since donors were few, the genetic and exposure-history diversity represented was limited. Shared clonotypes: approximately 4.5% naive CD4, about 3.5% naive CD8, less than 2.5% memory CD4, 0.4% memory CD8.

This CDR3 contains 12 residues. V lost 4 bases and J 7 bases, leaving 14 bases between the germline ends. In germline, CDR1 is GTSNPN, CDR2 SVGIG (reference sequence). This chain joins TRBV30 and TRBJ2-7; D may be TRBD1 or TRBD2 (5 bases each). This sequence originates from a woman aged 25 to 39 in good health. Source material: naive CD4+ T cells sorted from blood. The subset denotes: CD45RA+ positively selected. CDR3 sequence: CAWIGRGPEQYF. For the CDR3, the DNA is TGTGCCTGGATTGGCCGGGGACCGGAGCAGTACTTC.